This paragraph covers one T cell receptor (beta chain) sequence. In the study's own analysis: Scientists estimated how many nucleated cells there were by amplifying reference gene primers. TCRdb's copy holds only in-frame clones and misses some; the assay was immunoSEQ multiplex PCR. The V and J calls and clone size are taken from that table; D and trimming were inferred from the DNA. The table includes approximately 170,000 clones, 80% to 90% detected once. The data originate from a study of blood T cell repertoires in COVID-19. Study-wide background: The United States, Italy and Spain were the sources of the acute and convalescent COVID-19 samples. The cDNA or gDNA used as material had been derived from T cells, B-cell-depleted T cells, or PBMCs.

This sequence was found in a woman between 70 and 85 years old with acute or convalescent COVID-19. The specimen was peripheral blood.

CDR3 bases: TGTGCCAGCAGCCTCGGGACAGGCAATCAGCCCCAGCATTTT. Protein product: CASSLGTGNQPQHF. The chain is built from TRBV3-1 (or the pseudogene TRBV3-2) and TRBJ1-5, with TRBD1 matching 7 bases. The germline V gene has CDR1 LGHDT and CDR2 YNNKEL (reference sequence). J gave up 2 bases and V 4 bases, and 2 bases lay outside the gene matches. This CDR3 has 14 amino acids.